What follows are 4 T cell receptor beta chains derived from one specimen sequenced in a study of cytomegalovirus exposure and HLA in healthy donors (dated by TCRdb to about 2017). Library preparation used the immunoSEQ multiplex PCR assay. For the multiplex PCR, a mixture combining 60 forward primers for TCR Vbeta segments and 13 reverse primers for TCR Jbeta segments was used. TCRdb obtained this table from immuneACCESS and retained in-frame rearrangements with V and J assigned. These tables miss some clones; where compared with another copy, unresolved V genes account for less than half of the shortfall, and the remainder is unexplained. The table for this sample lists about 200,000 clones; 70% of them were counted only once. 2.6% of the sample is taken by the ten largest. Input material: PBMCs. The receptors were gathered from a middle-aged man in good health and CMV-seropositive.

This sequence joins TRBV9 and TRBJ2-7, with 8 bases identical to TRBD2. Germline V gene lookup returns CDR1 SGDLS and CDR2 YYNGEE. V shed 0 bases, J shed 0 bases, and the junction held 2 bases outside the gene matches. The CDR3 is made up of 15 amino acids. The CDR3 coding sequence is TGTGCCAGCAGCGTAGACACTAGCGGCTCCTACGAGCAGTACTTC. It specifies CASSVDTSGSYEQYF.

V gene TRBV10-2 combines with J gene TRBJ2-7, with 8 bases lining up with TRBD2. Unmatched junction bases numbered 9, after V lost 8 bases and J lost 3 bases. This CDR3 contains 14 residues. Germline values: CDR1 WSHSY, CDR2 SAAADI. CDR3 protein: CASFRGRGVYEQYF. The CDR3 DNA follows: TGCGCCAGCTTTCGGGGGCGGGGGGTCTACGAGCAGTACTTC.

The rearrangement links TRBV7-9 to TRBJ1-3; D not resolved. CDR3 length equals 13 residues. Germline V CDR1 and CDR2: SEHNR, FQNEAQ (reference sequence). Trimming pared 3 bases from V and 7 bases from J, leaving 10 bases between. The CDR3 is CASSFASWNTIYF. In nucleotides, the CDR3 is TGTGCCAGCAGCTTCGCGTCCTGGAACACCATATATTTT.

The gene calls are TRBV6-6 and TRBJ1-3; D is undetermined. Germline V lookup: CDR1 MNHNY, CDR2 SVGAGI (reference sequence). The CDR3 has 15 residues. V lost 0 bases to trimming and J lost 0 bases, with 6 bases between them. The CDR3 region has the DNA TGTGCCAGCAGTTACTCGCGGGGCTCTGGAAACACCATATATTTT. Translated, it gives CASSYSRGSGNTIYF.